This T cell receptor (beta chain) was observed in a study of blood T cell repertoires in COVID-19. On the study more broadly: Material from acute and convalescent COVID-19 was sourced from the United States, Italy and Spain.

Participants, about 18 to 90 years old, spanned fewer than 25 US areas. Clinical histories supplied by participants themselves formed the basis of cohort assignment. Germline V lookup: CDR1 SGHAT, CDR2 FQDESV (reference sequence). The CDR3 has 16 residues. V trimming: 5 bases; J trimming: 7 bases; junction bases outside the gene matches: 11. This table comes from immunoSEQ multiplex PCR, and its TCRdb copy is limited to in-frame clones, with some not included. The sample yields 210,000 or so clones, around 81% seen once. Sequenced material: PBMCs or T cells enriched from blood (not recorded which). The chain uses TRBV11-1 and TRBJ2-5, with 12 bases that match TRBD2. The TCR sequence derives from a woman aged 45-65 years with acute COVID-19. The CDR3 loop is CASSGNLAGGPGTQYF. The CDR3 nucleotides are TGTGCCAGCAGCGGTAACCTAGCGGGAGGGCCGGGGACCCAGTACTTC.